This T cell receptor beta chain came from a study of blood T cells in healthy people across ages. The overall study: Roughly one uniquely barcoded beta molecule per two T cells was captured.

For the second PCR, which ran for roughly 6 to 12 cycles, a sample-barcoded 5' primer and a J-beta primer mix were used. The template-switch adaptor, which had 12 random nucleotides, put a tag on each cDNA molecule. TCRdb analysed the 5' RACE reads with MiXCR anew, one entry per CDR3 protein. The sample consists of hundreds of thousands of distinct CDR3 sequences, 58% of them appearing once. In germline, CDR1 is MNHNY, CDR2 SVGAGI (reference sequence). The CDR3 contains 12 residues. V was cut by 5 bases and J by 7 bases, with 11 bases left in between. Healthy individuals of Caucasian origin from Russia, aged roughly 6 to 100, served as donors. Every donor provided roughly 10 milliliters of peripheral blood.

The chain couples TRBV6-6 to TRBJ1-2; D not resolved. This TCR derives from a man aged 30 to 39 in good health. Sequenced sample: blood. As DNA, the CDR3 is TGTGCCAGCAGTAATCAAAACGGTGGCTACACCTTC. It encodes CASSNQNGGYTF.